Listed here are 21 T cell receptor beta chains from one sample, sequenced in a study of cytomegalovirus exposure and HLA in healthy donors. Researchers ran the PCR with 60 Vbeta and 13 Jbeta primers. Clones were read by immunoSEQ multiplex PCR, and TCRdb kept only the in-frame ones, dropping some. Among over 55,000 clones listed, roughly 83% were seen once. The sample consisted of PBMCs. The source of these receptors is a man in his forties in good health and CMV-seronegative.

V usage is TRBV4-3 and J usage is TRBJ1-1; no firm D call. CDR1 and CDR2 from the germline V gene are LGHNA and YSLEER. The CDR3 totals 14 residues. The V end was cut by 1 base, the J end by 4 bases, with 10 bases between. As DNA, the CDR3 is TGCGCCAGCAGCCAAGTAGAGGGAGGCACTGAAGCTTTCTTT. It codes for CASSQVEGGTEAFF.

This chain joins TRBV25-1 and TRBJ2-7, with D tentatively TRBD1 (6 bases). Germline loops: CDR1 MGHDK, CDR2 SYGVNS. Trimming removed 3 bases from V and 2 bases from J, with 17 bases in between. The CDR3 is 16 residues long. CDR3 coding DNA: TGTGCCAGCAGTGACCCCCTATCGACAGGACCCTACGAGCAGTACTTC. This sequence encodes CASSDPLSTGPYEQYF.

This chain joins TRBV7-8 and TRBJ1-1; D is uncertain. CDR3 size: 13 residues. Germline V CDR1 and CDR2: SGHVS, FQNEAQ. V was cut by 3 bases and J by 4 bases, with 9 bases left in between. In DNA, the CDR3 is TGTGCCAGCAGCTTGCGTACCGCCACTGAAGCTTTCTTT. Protein sequence: CASSLRTATEAFF.

J is TRBJ2-3 and V is TRBV5-1, with 15 bases identical to TRBD2. J gave up 0 bases and V 4 bases, and 3 bases lay outside the gene matches. The CDR3 runs to 17 residues. Germline CDR1 reads SGHRS; CDR2 reads YFSETQ. CDR3 DNA sequence: TGCGCCAGCAGCGCGGGACTAGCGGGGGGAAGCACAGATACGCAGTATTTT. Its protein is CASSAGLAGGSTDTQYF.

This chain links TRBV11-3 with TRBJ1-1; the match to TRBD1 covers 8 bases. Trimming took 1 base from V and 1 from J; bases not matched to a gene: 2. The CDR3 is made up of 15 amino acids. CDR1 and CDR2 from the germline V gene are SGHNT and YENEEA. The CDR3 DNA follows: TGTGCCAGCAGCTTAGGACAGGGGAAGAACACTGAAGCTTTCTTT. Translation gives CASSLGQGKNTEAFF.

This clone was detected once. J is TRBJ2-3 and V is TRBV5-1; 7 bases are shared with TRBD1. Germline V gene data show CDR1 as SGHRS and CDR2 as YFSETQ. This CDR3 is 15 amino acids long. The V segment lost 2 bases and the J segment 0 bases; nucleotides outside the gene matches: 3. CDR3 amino acids: CASSLQGPSTDTQYF. The CDR3, as DNA: TGCGCCAGCAGCTTACAGGGGCCTAGCACAGATACGCAGTATTTT.

CDR3 sequence (DNA): TGTGCCAGCAGCTCAAACAGAAACACCATATATTTT. Its protein is CASSSNRNTIYF. The rearrangement uses TRBV7-2 and TRBJ1-3; no clear D. V was clipped by 4 bases and J by 5 bases, with 6 bases between them. The CDR3 is made up of 12 amino acids. Germline values: CDR1 SGHTA, CDR2 FQGNSA.

The chain recombines TRBV2 with TRBJ1-4; 7 bases line up with TRBD1. The CDR3 loop spans 15 amino acids. Germline CDR1 and CDR2: SNHLY and FYNNEI. V lost 5 bases and J lost 2; bases outside the gene matches: 5. CDR3 in DNA: TGTGCCAGCAGTCCTTCGACAGGGACTAATGAAAAACTGTTTTTT. It yields the protein CASSPSTGTNEKLFF.

The chain uses TRBV6-5 and TRBJ1-4, with D unresolved. Germline V gene data show CDR1 as MNHEY and CDR2 as SVGAGI. V dropped 4 bases and J dropped 2 bases, with 8 bases sitting between them. The CDR3 spans 14 residues. Here the CDR3 reads CASSSGKTNEKLFF. The CDR3 DNA is TGTGCCAGCAGTTCGGGGAAGACTAATGAAAAACTGTTTTTT.

The chain uses TRBV9 and TRBJ2-3, with TRBD1 identical over 9 bases. J gave up 6 bases and V 0 bases, and 5 bases lay outside the gene matches. CDR3 length: 15 amino acids. Germline V gives CDR1 SGDLS, CDR2 YYNGEE. CDR3 region: CASSVGTGGADTQYF. The CDR3 nucleotides are TGTGCCAGCAGCGTAGGCACAGGGGGCGCGGATACGCAGTATTTT.

The chain uses TRBV5-6 and TRBJ2-5; 11 nucleotides match TRBD2. The CDR3 is 16 residues long. From germline, CDR1 is SGHDT and CDR2 YYEEEE. Trimming cost V 8 bases and J 3 bases; bases outside gene matches: 12. Written as DNA, the CDR3 is TGTGCCAGTTCTCTACTCACTAGCGGGGGAAAAGAGACCCAGTACTTC. Protein sequence: CASSLLTSGGKETQYF.

The chain couples TRBV4-3 to TRBJ2-2; D might be TRBD1 (6 bases). Germline values: CDR1 LGHNA, CDR2 YSLEER. CDR3 length equals 14 residues. The V and J ends lost 4 bases and 4 bases respectively, with 10 bases between them. The CDR3 nucleotides are TGCGCCAGCAGCCTGCAGGGGCCCACCGGGGAGCTGTTTTTT. Amino acid sequence: CASSLQGPTGELFF.

The CDR3 region is CASSLGGEETQYF. The CDR3 DNA follows: TGTGCCAGCAGTTTGGGGGGGGAAGAGACCCAGTACTTC. The chain employs TRBV9 and TRBJ2-5; 7 nucleotides align to TRBD2. From germline, CDR1 is SGDLS and CDR2 YYNGEE. V lost 5 bases to trimming and J lost 3 bases; unmatched junction nucleotides: 4. This CDR3 contains 13 residues.

V and J are TRBV19 and TRBJ2-6; 11 bases map to TRBD1. Trimming removed 10 bases from V and 0 bases from J; junction bases left unmatched: 5. The CDR3 has 16 residues. CDR1 and CDR2 from the germline V gene are LNHDA and SQIVND (reference sequence). The CDR3 DNA reads as TGTGCCACCCGGGACAGGGGGGTCTCTGGGGCCAACGTCCTGACTTTC. Its translation: CATRDRGVSGANVLTF.

J is TRBJ1-6 and V is TRBV28; TRBD1 aligns across 8 bases. Per germline, CDR1 MDHEN and CDR2 SYDVKM. Germline trimming cut 6 bases from V and 10 bases from J; bases unmatched to any gene: 8. The CDR3 is 14 amino acids. CDR3 in DNA: TGTGCCAGCAGACCACGACAGGGGAGATCACCCCTCCACTTT. Its protein is CASRPRQGRSPLHF. Looking up the rest from reference TRBV28 and TRBJ1-6 gives the full variable domain: DVKVTQSSRYLVKRTGEKVFLECVQDMDHENMFWYRQDPGLGLRLIYFSYDVKMKEKGDIPEGYSVSREKKERFSLILESASTNQTSMYLCASRPRQGRSPLHFGNGTRLTVT.

The V call is TRBV6-1, the J call TRBJ2-5; 9 nucleotides line up with TRBD1. Near its end, the DNA agrees better with TRBJ2-7, so the J call may be wrong. CDR1 is MNHNS and CDR2 is SASEGT in the germline V gene. CDR3 length: 14 residues. The CDR3 region has the DNA TGTGCCAGCAGCAGGACAGGGGCTGTCAACGAGCAGTACTTC. Its protein product is CASSRTGAVNEQYF.

This clone was counted a single time. The genes are TRBV30 and TRBJ2-5; TRBD2 matches at 8 bases. V gave up 2 bases and J gave up 0 bases; unmatched junction bases: 2. This CDR3 spans 14 amino acids. The V gene's germline CDR1 is GTSNPN and CDR2 SVGIG (reference sequence). As DNA, the CDR3 is TGTGCCTGGAGTCCTAGCGGGTACCAAGAGACCCAGTACTTC. As protein: CAWSPSGYQETQYF.

This clone occurred once. The chain links TRBV7-9 to TRBJ2-2; 7 bases are a match to TRBD2. V was pared by 7 bases and J by 7 bases, with 18 bases of the junction left unmatched. Germline-derived CDR1 and CDR2 are SEHNR and FQNEAQ (reference sequence). This CDR3 is 17 amino acids long. The CDR3: CASNPFGGGLSDGELFF. The CDR3 DNA reads as TGTGCCAGCAACCCCTTTGGGGGGGGATTGTCGGACGGGGAGCTGTTTTTT.

This chain uses TRBV28 with TRBJ1-5; 8 bases are shared with TRBD1. This CDR3 spans 15 amino acids. The J segment lost 3 bases and the V segment lost 6 bases, leaving 7 bases of the junction unmatched. Germline V gene data show CDR1 as MDHEN and CDR2 as SYDVKM. The CDR3 DNA reads TGTGCCAGCAGGGTAGGACAGGGAGTCAATCAGCCCCAGCATTTT. This gives the protein CASRVGQGVNQPQHF.

V is TRBV4-1 and J is TRBJ1-2, with 7 bases aligning to TRBD1. From germline, CDR1 is MGHRA and CDR2 YSYEKL. The CDR3 has 15 amino acids. With V trimmed by 0 bases and J by 3 bases, 4 bases remained unmatched. The CDR3 region has the DNA TGCGCCAGCAGCCAAGAGGCCCAGGGGGACTATGGCTACACCTTC. Translating it yields CASSQEAQGDYGYTF.

V usage is TRBV7-8 and J usage is TRBJ1-1; tentative D call: TRBD1 (6 bases). Germline CDR1 and CDR2: SGHVS and FQNEAQ. V lost 0 bases and J lost 1, with 9 bases in between. The CDR3 contains 15 residues. CDR3 loop: CASSLAIQGNTEAFF. The CDR3, as DNA: TGTGCCAGCAGCTTAGCGATACAGGGGAACACTGAAGCTTTCTTT.